Listed here are 8 T cell receptor beta chains from one sample, sequenced in a study of CD8 T cells in Susac syndrome. Reverse transcription of roughly 0.45 to 1 ug RNA used random hexamers. MiXCR, run by TCRdb on the immunoSEQ multiplex PCR reads, gives a single entry per CDR3 protein. Of tens of thousands of distinct CDR3 sequences detected, roughly 93% appear once; the ten largest clones hold 0.5% to 0.6%. The material sequenced was CD8+ T cells from PBMCs. The receptor set was obtained from a human donor in good health.

This chain joins TRBV27 and TRBJ2-7, with D maybe TRBD1 (6 bases). The V gene lost 4 bases and the J gene lost 2 bases, with 9 bases spanning the gap. Germline-derived CDR1 and CDR2 are MNHEY and SMNVEV (reference sequence). The CDR3 is made up of 13 amino acids. The CDR3 sequence: CASSYTGTYEQYF. In DNA form, the CDR3 reads TGTGCCAGCAGTTATACAGGGACCTACGAGCAGTACTTC.

The chain has TRBV28 and TRBJ2-7, with 12 bases matching TRBD2. CDR3 length equals 17 residues. CDR1 MDHEN and CDR2 SYDVKM come from the germline V gene. After removal of 6 bases from V and 5 bases from J, the junction contained 14 bases not matched to a gene. CDR3 DNA sequence: TGTGCCAGCAGCCCACCTAGCGGGAGGGTCGGGGAAAACGAGCAGTACTTC. This codes for CASSPPSGRVGENEQYF.

The chain is built from TRBV28 and TRBJ1-5, with 9 positions matching TRBD1. Germline V gene lookup returns CDR1 MDHEN and CDR2 SYDVKM. V shed 6 bases, J shed 3 bases, and the junction held 6 bases outside the gene matches. This CDR3 comprises 15 residues. The CDR3 reads CASSPTGGLNQPQHF. For the CDR3, the DNA is TGTGCCAGCAGCCCTACAGGGGGCCTCAATCAGCCCCAGCATTTT.

The chain uses TRBV13 and TRBJ1-5; no definite D call. The CDR3 sequence is 12 residues long. The V gene's germline CDR1 is PRHDT and CDR2 FYEKMQ (reference sequence). Trimming removed 2 bases from V and 7 bases from J, with 6 bases in between. CDR3: CASSLWGQPQHF. The CDR3 nucleotides are TGTGCCAGCAGCTTATGGGGACAGCCCCAGCATTTT. The whole variable domain, filled in from reference TRBV13 and TRBJ1-5, reads AAGVIQSPRHLIKEKRETATLKCYPIPRHDTVYWYQQGPGQDPQFLISFYEKMQSDKGSIPDRFSAQQFSDYHSELNMSSLELGDSALYFCASSLWGQPQHFGDGTRLSIL.

The CDR3 bases are TGTGCCAGAACCGGGACAGGGAATAACTACGAGCAGTACTTC. Its translation: CARTGTGNNYEQYF. This chain uses TRBV5-3 with TRBJ2-7; 9 positions match TRBD1. TRBV5-3 is given ORF status, its function remaining uncertain. Trimming cost V 6 bases and J 3 bases; bases outside gene matches: 7. This CDR3 contains 14 residues.

This chain uses TRBV28 with TRBJ1-2; D is unclear. The CDR3 extends over 15 amino acids. V dropped 7 bases and J dropped 4 bases, with 19 bases sitting between them. CDR1 is MDHEN and CDR2 is SYDVKM in the germline V gene. In nucleotides, the CDR3 is TGTGCCAGCACCCCCCCGGAGCGAAGATCCTATGGCTACACCTTC. Translation gives CASTPPERRSYGYTF.

The gene calls are TRBV27 and TRBJ2-1; D perhaps matches TRBD2 (6 bases). The CDR3 is 15 amino acids. CDR1 and CDR2 (germline): MNHEY, SMNVEV (reference sequence). Deletions cut 5 bases from V and 0 bases from J, with 11 bases between. DNA of the CDR3: TGTGCCAGCAGTGGCGGGGTTAGCTCCTACAATGAGCAGTTCTTC. Protein: CASSGGVSSYNEQFF.

This chain uses TRBV27 with TRBJ2-7; D is uncertain. The CDR3 has 14 residues. V was pared by 4 bases and J by 0 bases, with 10 bases between. Germline CDR1 is MNHEY and CDR2 is SMNVEV (reference sequence). The CDR3 region has the DNA TGTGCCAGCAGTTACGGAGAAGCCTCCTACGAGCAGTACTTC. Protein: CASSYGEASYEQYF.